Listed below are T cell receptor beta chains from one sample, sequenced in a study of CD8 T cells in ankylosing spondylitis. In TCRdb, the 5' RACE reads were re-called with MiXCR into one record per CDR3 protein. Of 200,000 or so distinct CDR3 sequences listed, 10% to 15% are singletons. The specimen sequenced was blood, either unsorted or a sorted T cell fraction (not recorded which). The receptor set was obtained from a female donor with ankylosing spondylitis or in good health (not recorded which). Both conserved end residues are part of each CDR3. The D gene is left open where the match is weak. Rows give clone size only sometimes, using once, few, many, or a class for an expanded clone.

d_gene: -; j_gene: TRBJ2-7; v_gene: TRBV2; abundance: -; CDR3nt: TGTGCCAGTAGCGGGGGACAGGGCCCCTACGAGCAGTACTTC; CDR3aa: CASSGGQGPYEQYF
d_gene: -; j_gene: TRBJ1-4; v_gene: TRBV5-1; abundance: few; CDR3nt: TGCGCCAGCAGCTTACGGGACCCTCTTAATGAAAAACTGTTTTTT; CDR3aa: CASSLRDPLNEKLFF
d_gene: TRBD1; j_gene: TRBJ2-5; v_gene: TRBV18; abundance: once; CDR3nt: TGTGCCAGCTTACCCTTGGGACAGGGAGGCCAAGAGACCCAGTACTTC; CDR3aa: CASLPLGQGGQETQYF
d_gene: -; j_gene: TRBJ1-1; v_gene: TRBV5-1; abundance: many; CDR3nt: TGCGCCAGCAGCTTGGACAGGGAGAACACTGAAGCTTTCTTT; CDR3aa: CASSLDRENTEAFF
d_gene: -; j_gene: TRBJ1-1; v_gene: TRBV11-2; abundance: -; CDR3nt: TGTGCCAGCAGCCAAGACAGAACGACTGAAGCTTTCTTT; CDR3aa: CASSQDRTTEAFF
d_gene: TRBD1; j_gene: TRBJ1-5; v_gene: TRBV12-3/TRBV12-4; abundance: -; CDR3nt: TGTGCCAGCAGTTCGGACAGGGTGGGTCAGCCCCAGCATTTT; CDR3aa: CASSSDRVGQPQHF
d_gene: -; j_gene: TRBJ2-3; v_gene: TRBV12-3/TRBV12-4; abundance: many; CDR3nt: TGTGCCAGCAGGCAAACTAGCACAGATACGCAGTATTTT; CDR3aa: CASRQTSTDTQYF
d_gene: -; j_gene: TRBJ2-1; v_gene: TRBV12-3/TRBV12-4; abundance: many; CDR3nt: TGTGCCAGCACCCTCGACTACTACAATGAGCAGTTCTTC; CDR3aa: CASTLDYYNEQFF
d_gene: -; j_gene: TRBJ2-3; v_gene: TRBV6-5; abundance: many; CDR3nt: TGTGCCAGCAGTTACTCGGGGGTTTCCACAGATACGCAGTATTTT; CDR3aa: CASSYSGVSTDTQYF
d_gene: TRBD2; j_gene: TRBJ2-2; v_gene: TRBV29-1; abundance: few; CDR3nt: TGCAGCGCGGGACTAGCGGGAGTACCCAACACCGGGGAGCTGTTTTTT; CDR3aa: CSAGLAGVPNTGELFF
d_gene: TRBD2; j_gene: TRBJ2-1; v_gene: TRBV7-7; abundance: few; CDR3nt: TGTGCCAGCAGCTCTTCAGCGGGAGCTGAGCAGTTCTTC; CDR3aa: CASSSSAGAEQFF
d_gene: -; j_gene: TRBJ1-5; v_gene: TRBV2; abundance: few; CDR3nt: TGTGCCAGCGGTAGCTTCGAGGATCAGCCCCAGCATTTT; CDR3aa: CASGSFEDQPQHF
d_gene: TRBD2; j_gene: TRBJ2-1; v_gene: TRBV7-2; abundance: -; CDR3nt: TGTGCCAGCAGCTTTCTCGGGAGGGGGGACAATGAGCAGTTCTTC; CDR3aa: CASSFLGRGDNEQFF
d_gene: TRBD2; j_gene: TRBJ2-1; v_gene: TRBV20-1; abundance: many; CDR3nt: TGCAGTGCTATTAGCGGGAGGGCCTACAATGAGCAGTTCTTC; CDR3aa: CSAISGRAYNEQFF
d_gene: -; j_gene: TRBJ2-5; v_gene: TRBV20-1; abundance: -; CDR3nt: TGCTGTGCTCCCCGAGGGGGGAGGGGGAAACAAGAGACCCAGTACTTC; CDR3aa: CCAPRGGRGKQETQYF
d_gene: -; j_gene: TRBJ1-6; v_gene: TRBV7-2; abundance: many; CDR3nt: TGTGCCAGCAGCTTAGGGGGCGGGCCGTATAATTCACCCCTCCACTTT; CDR3aa: CASSLGGGPYNSPLHF
d_gene: -; j_gene: TRBJ1-1; v_gene: TRBV3-1; abundance: many; CDR3nt: TGTGCCAGCAGCCAAGATTTTGGACAGACAGGCACTGAAGCTTTCTTT; CDR3aa: CASSQDFGQTGTEAFF
d_gene: -; j_gene: TRBJ2-3; v_gene: TRBV9; abundance: -; CDR3nt: TGTGCCAGCAGCGTAGGAAAGGATACGCAGTATTTT; CDR3aa: CASSVGKDTQYF
d_gene: TRBD2; j_gene: TRBJ2-1; v_gene: TRBV20-1; abundance: few; CDR3nt: TGCAGTGCGACACTAGCGGTACTCGGACCCAATGAGCAGTTCTTC; CDR3aa: CSATLAVLGPNEQFF
d_gene: TRBD2; j_gene: TRBJ2-7; v_gene: TRBV7-8; abundance: few; CDR3nt: TGTGCCAGCAGCTTAACTAGCGGGAGGCCTGACTTC; CDR3aa: CASSLTSGRPDF
d_gene: -; j_gene: TRBJ1-1; v_gene: TRBV30; abundance: -; CDR3nt: TGTGCCTGGACCCCCGGACACAACACTGAAGCTTTCTTT; CDR3aa: CAWTPGHNTEAFF
d_gene: -; j_gene: TRBJ1-6; v_gene: TRBV24-1; abundance: many; CDR3nt: TGTGCCACCAGTGAGGGACCGGCGAATTCACCCCTCCACTTT; CDR3aa: CATSEGPANSPLHF
d_gene: -; j_gene: TRBJ1-2; v_gene: TRBV18; abundance: few; CDR3nt: TGTGCCAGCTCACAATCCGGGACCGTATATGGCTACACCTTC; CDR3aa: CASSQSGTVYGYTF
d_gene: TRBD1; j_gene: TRBJ2-3; v_gene: TRBV7-8; abundance: few; CDR3nt: TGTGCCAGCAGCTTCCCAGGACAGGGCGTTTCACCAGATACGCAGTATTTT; CDR3aa: CASSFPGQGVSPDTQYF
d_gene: TRBD1; j_gene: TRBJ2-3; v_gene: TRBV7-3; abundance: few; CDR3nt: TGTGCCAGCAGCTTAATCAGGACAGGGGAAGCAGATACGCAGTATTTT; CDR3aa: CASSLIRTGEADTQYF
d_gene: -; j_gene: TRBJ1-2; v_gene: TRBV24-1; abundance: few; CDR3nt: TGTGTCACCAGTGACTCGCGCCGGGGTAACTATGGCTACACCTTC; CDR3aa: CVTSDSRRGNYGYTF
d_gene: TRBD1; j_gene: TRBJ2-5; v_gene: TRBV28; abundance: many; CDR3nt: TGTGCCAGCAGTGTAACCCACAGGGGGCAAGAGACCCAGTACTTC; CDR3aa: CASSVTHRGQETQYF
d_gene: -; j_gene: TRBJ2-7; v_gene: TRBV5-1; abundance: -; CDR3nt: TGCGCCAGCAGCTCGGCAGAGTACGAGCAGTACTTC; CDR3aa: CASSSAEYEQYF
d_gene: -; j_gene: TRBJ1-5; v_gene: TRBV6-1; abundance: -; CDR3nt: TGTGCCAGCAGTGCGGGATTGCCCCAGCATTTT; CDR3aa: CASSAGLPQHF